The rows below give T cell receptor beta chains drawn from one sample of a study of OX40 agonist ivuxolimab in advanced cancers. Profiled with immunoSEQ multiplex PCR; TCRdb holds only in-frame clones, not every one. The profile shows approximately 54,000 clones, around 93% of them singletons. The sequencing used CD4+ or CD8+ T cells sorted from blood, collected in a trial of the OX40 agonist ivuxolimab. These receptors were taken from an adult with an advanced solid tumor such as melanoma, head and neck, liver or kidney cancer. CDR3s include the opening cysteine and the closing phenylalanine or tryptophan. D genes are given only for firm matches.

CDR3 protein	V gene	D gene	J gene
CASSSPLGTGILPSTDTQYF	TRBV7-3	TRBD1	TRBJ2-3
CASSPTGGLSYEQYF	TRBV18	TRBD1	TRBJ2-7
CASSLFWGGQETQYF	TRBV4-2	TRBD2	TRBJ2-5
CASRSGTTGVLYGYTF	TRBV7-9	NA	TRBJ1-2
CASSIASRGAGNEQFF	TRBV19	NA	TRBJ2-1
CASSLVDSLEAFF	TRBV9	NA	TRBJ1-1
CASRRQLYSNQPQHF	TRBV4-3	NA	TRBJ1-5
CASSQDRGMNTEAFF	TRBV4-3	NA	TRBJ1-1
CACAPGHLNTEAFF	TRBV30	NA	TRBJ1-1
CAWSGFTYEQYF	TRBV30	NA	TRBJ2-7
CASSFMGSYNEQFF	TRBV28	NA	TRBJ2-1